Listed below are T cell receptor beta chains from one sample, sequenced in a study of blood T cell repertoires in COVID-19. This table comes from immunoSEQ multiplex PCR, and its TCRdb copy is limited to in-frame clones, with some not included. The profile covers 300,000 to 400,000 clones, with roughly 90% appearing a single time and 3.9% taken by the ten largest. Sequences were obtained from PBMCs or T cells enriched from blood (not recorded which). The origin of the receptors is a woman under 40 who had been exposed to COVID-19. Each CDR3 is given with its conserved first and last residue. A D gene is named only where the DNA matches it firmly. Clone size is not always given. Where it is, it says once, few, many or a class for expanded clones.

TRBD1	TRBV29-1	-	TRBJ2-5	TGCAGCGCGCACAGGGGGTTCCAAGAGACCCAGTACTTC	CSAHRGFQETQYF
-	TRBV30	-	TRBJ2-7	TGTGCCTGGCGAGCTCCGATCGGCAGGGCATTCTACGAGCAGTACTTC	CAWRAPIGRAFYEQYF
-	TRBV7-6	-	TRBJ2-3	TGTGCCAGCAGCTATCACAGGGCAGATACGCAGTATTTT	CASSYHRADTQYF
TRBD1	TRBV5-5	-	TRBJ1-2	TGTGCCAGCAGCCTGGACAGGGGGTCTAACTATGGCTACACCTTC	CASSLDRGSNYGYTF
-	TRBV20-1	-	TRBJ1-2	TGCAGTGCTATCGCAGGCGATGGCTACACCTTC	CSAIAGDGYTF
TRBD1	TRBV19	-	TRBJ1-5	TGTGCCAGTAGCAACAGGGGTTATAGCAATCAGCCCCAGCATTTT	CASSNRGYSNQPQHF
TRBD1	TRBV19	few	TRBJ2-7	TGTGCCAGTAGTAACAGGGGTAATAACTACGAGCAGTACTTC	CASSNRGNNYEQYF
-	TRBV7-9	-	TRBJ1-3	TGTGCCAGCAGCCCAGGGTCAGGACGGAACACCATATATTTT	CASSPGSGRNTIYF
-	TRBV11-2	-	TRBJ1-3	TGTGCCAGCAGCTTAGTCAGGTTAGTTGACAGAAGGATAGGAAACACCATATATTTT	CASSLVRLVDRRIGNTIYF
TRBD1	TRBV6-5	once	TRBJ1-3	TGTGCCAGCAGGAAAGAAAGGGGGCGGCGAAACACCATATATTTT	CASRKERGRRNTIYF
-	TRBV18	-	TRBJ2-1	TGTGCCAGCCGCCAGGCCTACAATGAGCAGTTCTTC	CASRQAYNEQFF
TRBD2	TRBV6-2/TRBV6-3	-	TRBJ2-1	TGTGCCAGCAGCGACACAGTAGCGGGGATATACAATGAGCAGTTCTTC	CASSDTVAGIYNEQFF
-	TRBV28	-	TRBJ1-2	TGTGCCAGCAGCTCTCATCGTCGGGTGTACACCTTC	CASSSHRRVYTF
-	TRBV20-1	-	TRBJ1-4	TGCAGTGCTAGTCCTCACGGGAACGTTGTAGAAAAACTGTTTTTT	CSASPHGNVVEKLFF
TRBD2	TRBV5-8	-	TRBJ2-4	TGTGCCAGCAGCTTGGGGGGACTAGCCCCGGGGATTCAGTACTTC	CASSLGGLAPGIQYF
TRBD2	TRBV7-9	-	TRBJ2-2	TGTGCCAGCAGCCTCCGGAAGGGACTACCTTCGAACACCGGGGAGCTGTTTTTT	CASSLRKGLPSNTGELFF
TRBD2	TRBV5-8	-	TRBJ2-2	TGTGCCAGCAGCTTTAGGGTAGCGGGGGCGCCCGGGGAGCTGTTTTTT	CASSFRVAGAPGELFF
TRBD1	TRBV13	-	TRBJ1-1	TGTGCCAGCGGCGGACCGGGACAGGGTTACACTGAAGCTTTCTTT	CASGGPGQGYTEAFF
TRBD1	TRBV7-3	-	TRBJ2-1	TGTGCCAGCAGCAGGGGACAGGGGGATGAGCAGTTCTTC	CASSRGQGDEQFF
TRBD1	TRBV10-3	-	TRBJ1-2	TGTGCCATCACCGAACAGGGGGACTATGGCTACACCTTC	CAITEQGDYGYTF
TRBD2	TRBV6-5	-	TRBJ2-5	TGTGCCAGCAGGGTAGCGGGGGGGTTCGTCCCTTACTTC	CASRVAGGFVPYF
TRBD1	TRBV5-6	-	TRBJ2-5	TGTGCCAGCAAGGACAGGGCAGAGACCCAGTACTTC	CASKDRAETQYF
TRBD2	TRBV27	-	TRBJ2-7	TGTGCCAGCAGTTTTAGCGGGGGGCCGGTCTACGAGCAGTACTTC	CASSFSGGPVYEQYF
TRBD2	TRBV5-4	-	TRBJ2-2	TGTGCCAGCAGCTTGCAACTAGCGGACAGCGGGGAGCTGTTTTTT	CASSLQLADSGELFF
-	TRBV9	-	TRBJ2-7	TGTGCCAGCAGCGTGTCGGGCGGGATCTACGAGCAGTACTTC	CASSVSGGIYEQYF
-	TRBV6-1	once	TRBJ1-3	TGTGCCAGCGGGCCGGCTGGAAACACCATATATTTT	CASGPAGNTIYF
-	TRBV18	-	TRBJ1-6	TGTGCCAGCTCACCCAGGGGAGACAGTGGACTTAGAGGATCACCCCTCCACTTT	CASSPRGDSGLRGSPLHF
-	TRBV5-5	-	TRBJ1-1	TGTGCCAGCAGCATAACACGGAACACTGAAGCTTTCTTT	CASSITRNTEAFF
TRBD1	TRBV5-8	-	TRBJ1-2	TGTGCCAGCAGCCCCGGGACAGGGGTATCCAACTATGGCTACACCTTC	CASSPGTGVSNYGYTF
-	TRBV19	-	TRBJ1-2	TGTGCCAGTAATATACCTGGGGGCGGAAAATATGGCTACACCTTC	CASNIPGGGKYGYTF
-	TRBV7-9	-	TRBJ1-1	TGTGCCAGCAGCTTATATGCGGGACGGGCCCTTATGAACACTGAAGCTTTCTTT	CASSLYAGRALMNTEAFF
TRBD2	TRBV10-3	-	TRBJ2-1	TGTGCCATCAGTCAAAGACTAGCGGGGAGTTACAATGAGCAGTTCTTC	CAISQRLAGSYNEQFF
TRBD1	TRBV5-1	-	TRBJ1-1	TGCGCCAGCAGCTGGGACAGATTGAACACTGAAGCTTTCTTT	CASSWDRLNTEAFF
-	TRBV6-1	once	TRBJ1-2	TGTGCCAGCAGTGAAGTCAGGGTTGATGGCTACACCTTC	CASSEVRVDGYTF
-	TRBV11-2	-	TRBJ2-7	TGTGCCAGCAGCTTAATAGGGGGAAAACTTTACGAGCAGTACTTC	CASSLIGGKLYEQYF
TRBD1	TRBV6-5	-	TRBJ2-7	TGTGCCAGCAGTTACTCTGGACAGGGAACAGGACGGAGGGAGTACTTC	CASSYSGQGTGRREYF
TRBD1	TRBV9	-	TRBJ1-4	TGTGCCAGCAGCGGCAGGGACAGGGGGCGGGAAAAACTGTTTTTT	CASSGRDRGREKLFF
-	TRBV27	-	TRBJ2-1	TGTGCCAGCAGTTACGACAGACATGAGCAGTTCTTC	CASSYDRHEQFF
-	TRBV7-9	-	TRBJ2-7	TGTGCCAGCAGCTTAGTCGGCGGCTCCTACGAGCAGTACTTC	CASSLVGGSYEQYF
TRBD1	TRBV7-8	-	TRBJ2-7	TGTGCCAGCAGCTTAAACCCCCGGGACAGCGTTACCTACGAGCAGTACTTC	CASSLNPRDSVTYEQYF
TRBD1	TRBV12-3/TRBV12-4	-	TRBJ1-2	TGTGCCAGCAGCCGGACAGGACGCTATGGCTACACCTTC	CASSRTGRYGYTF
-	TRBV7-3	-	TRBJ1-1	TGTGCCAGCAGCTTAAACCCCCACAGTTCTGGGCTGTACACTGAAGCTTTCTTT	CASSLNPHSSGLYTEAFF